A single sample gave rise to the 10 T cell receptor beta chains below, sequenced in a study of T cells in Graves' hyperthyroidism and ophthalmopathy. Regions amplified from RNA transcripts were the TCR beta CDR3 regions. Researchers ran a first-round RT-PCR on the TCR CDR3 using the HTBI primer set. TCRdb re-called the multiplex PCR reads with MiXCR, one entry per CDR3 protein. The sample shows approximately 690,000 distinct CDR3 sequences, more than 20% of them seen only once. The sample was blood. The receptors derive from a man aged 25-40 years with Graves' ophthalmopathy.

V usage is TRBV7-3 and J usage is TRBJ2-7; D call uncertain. V lost 5 bases and J lost 0, with 14 bases in between. Germline CDR1 reads SGHTA; CDR2 reads FQGTGA. CDR3 length equals 15 residues. Here the CDR3 DNA reads TGTGCCAGCAGCGCTGGACGAAGAAGCTCCTACGAGCAGTACTTC. Translation gives CASSAGRRSSYEQYF.

Concerning this clonotype: A read error may explain this, as a much larger clone is one base away. The V gene is TRBV28, the J gene TRBJ1-3, with D perhaps matching TRBD1 (5 bases). This CDR3 has 12 amino acids. The V end was cut by 10 bases, the J end by 4 bases, with 11 bases between. The germline V gene has CDR1 MDHEN and CDR2 SYDVKM. The CDR3 DNA is TGTGCCACCCCGAAGGGGGGAAACACCATATATTTT. It specifies CATPKGGNTIYF.

Note on this clonotype: A much larger clone differs by one base, so this may be a read error. The rearrangement uses TRBV3-1 and TRBJ1-1; D uncertain. The CDR3 consists of 14 residues. Germline-derived CDR1 and CDR2 are LGHDT and YNNKEL (reference sequence). The CDR3 is CASSPLLVNTETFF. The CDR3 nucleotides are TGTGCCAGCAGCCCCCTCTTGGTTAATACTGAAACTTTCTTT.

This clonotype was seen repeatedly, ten times or more. V and J are TRBV3-1 and TRBJ1-6; the D gene is possibly TRBD1 (6 bases). V lost 0 bases and J 7 bases, leaving 16 bases between the germline ends. The CDR3 sequence is 17 residues long. Germline V lookup: CDR1 LGHDT, CDR2 YNNKEL (reference sequence). The DNA of the CDR3 is TGTGCCAGCAGCCAAGATGGTGGGACATTTGGGAATTCACCCCTCCACTTT. The encoded protein is CASSQDGGTFGNSPLHF.

The J gene is TRBJ2-2, the V gene TRBV6-1; 9 positions match TRBD1. V shed 5 bases, J shed 0 bases, and the junction held 7 bases outside the gene matches. Per germline, CDR1 MNHNS and CDR2 SASEGT. The CDR3 totals 17 residues. CDR3 DNA: TGTGCCAGCAGTAAGACAGGGGGTGCACCGAACACCGGGGAGCTGTTTTTT. Its translation: CASSKTGGAPNTGELFF.

This clonotype was observed a handful of times. J is TRBJ2-6 and V is TRBV5-5; no firm D call. Trimming cost V 4 bases and J 0 bases, with 11 bases left between them. Germline lookup yields CDR1 SGHKS and CDR2 YYEKEE (reference sequence). The CDR3 consists of 16 residues. CDR3 in DNA: TGTGCCAGCAGCGTAGGTGGAGCCTCTGGGGCCAACGTCCTGACTTTC. Its translation is CASSVGGASGANVLTF.

The CDR3 nucleotides are TGTGCCAGCAGCGTCGGACAGGGGGCCGAGACCCAGTACTTC. Amino acids: CASSVGQGAETQYF. The V and J genes are TRBV9 and TRBJ2-5, with 11 bases identical to TRBD1. Germline V gene sequence: CDR1 SGDLS, CDR2 YYNGEE. Trimming removed 2 bases from V and 5 bases from J; junction bases left unmatched: 2. The CDR3 consists of 14 residues.

V usage is TRBV28 and J usage is TRBJ2-2; D may be TRBD1 (6 bases). Germline-derived CDR1 and CDR2 are MDHEN and SYDVKM. The CDR3 totals 14 residues. With 2 bases removed from V and 9 bases from J, the gap between germline ends came to 13 bases. The CDR3 bases are TGTGCCAGCAGTTTAGTACAGGGAACCCGGGAGCTGTTTTTT. Translation: CASSLVQGTRELFF.

CDR3 amino acids: CASSSGTTRSHEQFF. The DNA of the CDR3 is TGCGCCAGCAGCTCTGGGACTACCCGGTCCCATGAGCAGTTCTTC. The chain couples TRBV5-1 to TRBJ2-1, with TRBD2 matching 7 bases. Unmatched junction bases numbered 11, after V lost 3 bases and J lost 8 bases. The CDR3 length is 15 residues. Germline CDR1 SGHRS, CDR2 YFSETQ.

V usage is TRBV19 and J usage is TRBJ2-1; 11 positions agree with TRBD2. The germline V gene has CDR1 LNHDA and CDR2 SQIVND (reference sequence). The CDR3 is 17 residues long. J gave up 3 bases and V 3 bases, and 7 bases lay outside the gene matches. CDR3 residues: CASSMGGGTSGYNEQFF. In DNA, the CDR3 is TGTGCCAGTAGTATGGGGGGTGGGACTAGCGGCTACAATGAGCAGTTCTTC.